A selection of T cell receptor beta chains follows, all from one sample in a study of T-cell reconstitution after alpha-beta-depleted transplantation in children. TCRdb re-derived calls from the PCR reads in MiXCR, one entry per CDR3 protein. The table records more than 85,000 distinct CDR3 sequences, 4.5% to 7.5% of them present only once. Material: PBMCs, mostly from graft donor cells, obtained 60 days after TCRalphabeta/CD19-depleted stem cell transplant. All receptors come from a female patient between 2 and 10 years old who had a stem cell transplant for Fanconi anemia, so the T cells may come from the graft donor. CDR3s include the opening cysteine and the closing phenylalanine or tryptophan. D genes are given only for firm matches. Size tells how often a clone was seen (once, few, many) or the class of an expanded clone, and some rows leave it out.

j_call | v_call | d_call | clone_size | cdr3_aa | cdr3_nt
TRBJ2-7 | TRBV28 | - | many | CASRSRPLSYEQYF | TGTGCCAGCAGATCCCGCCCACTTTCCTACGAGCAGTACTTC
TRBJ2-5 | TRBV5-1 | - | many | CASSLATTVSQETQYF | TGCGCCAGCAGCTTGGCTACCACAGTGTCACAAGAGACCCAGTACTTC
TRBJ2-7 | TRBV6-6 | TRBD1 | few | CASSWDRGNEQYF | TGTGCCAGCAGTTGGGACAGGGGGAACGAGCAGTACTTC
TRBJ2-2 | TRBV20-1 | TRBD1 | - | CCAINRDRVSTGELFF | TGCTGTGCTATTAACCGGGACAGGGTCTCTACCGGGGAGCTGTTTTTT
TRBJ2-7 | TRBV27 | TRBD2 | medium-sized | CASSLRFSGRLYEQYF | TGTGCCAGCAGTTTAAGGTTTAGCGGGAGGCTCTACGAGCAGTACTTC
TRBJ1-1 | TRBV2 | - | many | CATWRGGNTEAFF | TGTGCCACCTGGAGGGGAGGTAACACTGAAGCTTTCTTT
TRBJ2-3 | TRBV3-1 | - | many | CASSQDIGGDTQYF | TGTGCCAGCAGCCAAGATATTGGGGGGGATACGCAGTATTTT
TRBJ2-1 | TRBV20-1 | TRBD1 | - | CSARQGDYNEQFF | TGCAGTGCTCGACAGGGAGACTACAATGAGCAGTTCTTC
TRBJ1-2 | TRBV5-1 | TRBD1 | many | CASSGTGRWLPGANYGYTF | TGCGCCAGCAGCGGGACAGGGCGCTGGTTGCCCGGAGCTAACTATGGCTACACCTTC
TRBJ1-1 | TRBV5-1 | - | many | CASSLTVTDTEAFF | TGCGCCAGCAGCTTGACAGTTACGGACACTGAAGCTTTCTTT
TRBJ1-1 | TRBV18 | - | - | CASSPRTYTEAFF | TGTGCCAGCTCACCAAGGACATACACTGAAGCTTTCTTT
TRBJ2-3 | TRBV30 | - | many | CAWSVGQGLGTDTQYF | TGTGCCTGGAGTGTAGGCCAGGGTTTGGGGACAGATACGCAGTATTTT
TRBJ2-3 | TRBV9 | - | many | CASSVLPGLTDTQYF | TGTGCCAGCAGCGTACTACCGGGGCTCACAGATACGCAGTATTTT
TRBJ2-7 | TRBV14 | - | many | CASSQWGLSEQYF | TGTGCCAGCAGCCAATGGGGGTTGAGCGAGCAGTACTTC
TRBJ2-1 | TRBV5-1 | TRBD1 | many | CASSRGTGDEQFF | TGCGCCAGCAGCAGAGGGACAGGGGATGAGCAGTTCTTC
TRBJ2-7 | TRBV11-1 | TRBD1 | - | CASSGPGQGASGYSYEQYF | TGTGCCAGCAGCGGACCGGGACAGGGAGCGTCGGGTTACTCCTACGAGCAGTACTTC
TRBJ2-3 | TRBV4-1 | - | - | CASSLPGGRVTGADTQYF | TGCGCCAGCAGCTTACCAGGGGGGCGAGTAACCGGGGCAGATACGCAGTATTTT
TRBJ2-3 | TRBV7-3 | - | many | CASSSRVGTDTQYF | TGTGCCAGCAGCTCCCGAGTCGGAACAGATACGCAGTATTTT
TRBJ2-2 | TRBV11-2 | - | many | CASSPGTGTGELFF | TGTGCCAGCAGCCCCGGAACAGGGACCGGGGAGCTGTTTTTT
TRBJ1-2 | TRBV5-1 | - | few | CASSLQPSNYGYTF | TGCGCCAGCAGCTTACAGCCTTCTAACTATGGCTACACCTTC
TRBJ2-1 | TRBV28 | - | many | CASSLVPPRDNEQFF | TGTGCCAGCAGCTTAGTCCCCCCCCGGGACAATGAGCAGTTCTTC
TRBJ2-3 | TRBV20-1 | TRBD2 | many | CSAIWSGRGSDTQYF | TGCAGTGCTATATGGAGCGGGAGGGGCTCAGATACGCAGTATTTT
TRBJ2-7 | TRBV5-1 | - | many | CASTSAYEQYF | TGCGCCAGCACCTCCGCCTACGAGCAGTACTTC
TRBJ1-1 | TRBV28 | - | many | CAAGKAVQTEAFF | TGTGCCGCGGGGAAGGCAGTGCAGACTGAAGCTTTCTTT
TRBJ2-1 | TRBV7-6 | - | - | CASSLRQALPDNEQFF | TGTGCCAGCAGCTTAAGACAGGCCCTGCCGGACAATGAGCAGTTCTTC
TRBJ2-2 | TRBV2 | - | many | CASSVMANTGELFF | TGTGCCAGCAGTGTTATGGCGAACACCGGGGAGCTGTTTTTT